This is a list of T cell receptor beta chains from one sample in a study of graft-versus-host responses after intestinal transplantation. TCRdb's table, derived via immunoSEQ multiplex PCR, lists solely in-frame clones and lacks some. The sample carries 11,000 to 15,000 clones, around a third recorded once. The sequencing used alloreactive CD4+ T cells from a mixed lymphocyte reaction culture, collected before intestinal transplant. Every receptor here comes from a human patient who received an intestinal transplant. Each CDR3 is given with its conserved first and last residue. The order of the fields is CDR3 DNA, CDR3 protein, V gene, D gene, CDR3 length, clone size, J gene. A D gene is named only where the DNA matches it firmly. Expanded clones get a size class; other rows say once, few or many, or leave the size out.

TGTGCCAGCAGCTTAGTGGGGTCGGGGGGCTACGAGCAGTACTTC,CASSLVGSGGYEQYF,TRBV7-2,TRBD2,15,NA,TRBJ2-7
TGCGCCAGCAGCTTGGACAGGGCCTACGAGCAGTACTTC,CASSLDRAYEQYF,TRBV5-1,NA,13,NA,TRBJ2-7
TGTGCCAGCAGCCCCGACGGGGCCGCCGGAAGAAATGAGCAGTTCTTC,CASSPDGAAGRNEQFF,TRBV11-3,NA,16,NA,TRBJ2-1
TGTGCCAGCAGTTCTCTTGGGAGGGGTCATTCACCCCTCCACTTT,CASSSLGRGHSPLHF,TRBV27,NA,15,few,TRBJ1-6
TGTGCCAGTAGTATTCGGGGGCCCACCGGGGAGCTGTTTTTT,CASSIRGPTGELFF,TRBV19,NA,14,NA,TRBJ2-2
TGTGCCAGCAGTTTCTTCGGGACAGGGGTGAATGAGCAGTTCTTC,CASSFFGTGVNEQFF,TRBV6-5,TRBD1,15,NA,TRBJ2-1
TGTGCCAGCTCACTCACACTGGACAGGGACACTGAAGCTTTCTTT,CASSLTLDRDTEAFF,TRBV18,TRBD1,15,few,TRBJ1-1
TGTGCCAGCAGCTTACCGACTAGCGGGACGAACACCGGGGAGCTGTTTTTT,CASSLPTSGTNTGELFF,TRBV7-3,TRBD2,17,NA,TRBJ2-2
TGCGCCAGCAGCTTGGAACAGAACACTGAAGCTTTCTTT,CASSLEQNTEAFF,TRBV5-1,NA,13,NA,TRBJ1-1
TGTGCCAGCAGCTTGGCCGGAGTCCTGAGGGCTTTCTTT,CASSLAGVLRAFF,TRBV5-8,NA,13,NA,TRBJ1-1
TGTGCCAGCAGTAGAAATTCCGTCTCCTACGAGCAGTACTTC,CASSRNSVSYEQYF,TRBV2,NA,14,NA,TRBJ2-7
TGTGCCAGCAGCCCGACAGTGACTAATGAAAAACTGTTTTTT,CASSPTVTNEKLFF,TRBV6-5,NA,14,NA,TRBJ1-4
TGTGCCAGCAGCTTGGCACAGGGGAGGGGGTCCTACGAGCAGTACTTC,CASSLAQGRGSYEQYF,TRBV5-5,NA,16,once,TRBJ2-7
TGCGCCAGCAGCCAAGAACAGGGGAGACAGCCCCAGCATTTT,CASSQEQGRQPQHF,TRBV4-1,TRBD1,14,NA,TRBJ1-5
TGTGCCAGCAGTGAAACCCGAGGGACTAGCGGGAGAACAGATACGCAGTATTTT,CASSETRGTSGRTDTQYF,TRBV6-1,TRBD2,18,NA,TRBJ2-3
TGCGCCAGCAGCTGGACTGTGACTAGCGTCTACAATGAGCAGTTCTTC,CASSWTVTSVYNEQFF,TRBV5-1,TRBD2,16,NA,TRBJ2-1
TGTGCCAGCAGCCTCCATGTGGGGGAGCTGTTTTTT,CASSLHVGELFF,TRBV11-2,NA,12,NA,TRBJ2-2
TGTGCCAGCAGTGAATCCCTGGGACAGCTTAATTCACCCCTCCACTTT,CASSESLGQLNSPLHF,TRBV25-1,TRBD1,16,NA,TRBJ1-6
TGCAGTGCTATGCCGGAACAGCAGTACTTC,CSAMPEQQYF,TRBV20-1,NA,10,NA,TRBJ2-7
TGCGCCAGCAGCGCAAACACAGGGGGCTCTGAAGCTTTCTTT,CASSANTGGSEAFF,TRBV5-1,TRBD1,14,NA,TRBJ1-1
TGCAGCGCTCGAAGGGAGCGGGCCTCCTACGAGCAGTACTTC,CSARRERASYEQYF,TRBV29-1,NA,14,NA,TRBJ2-7
TGCGCCAGCAGCTCCAACGGACTAGCGGGAAAGGGTGAGCAGTTCTTC,CASSSNGLAGKGEQFF,TRBV5-1,TRBD2,16,NA,TRBJ2-1
TGTGCCAGCAGTTTCACAACCGGGACTAGCGGGAGATTGTATCAGTTCTTC,CASSFTTGTSGRLYQFF,TRBV27,TRBD2,17,NA,TRBJ2-1
TGTGCCAGCAGCCAGGACAGGCGGGCCACCGGGGAGCTGTTTTTT,CASSQDRRATGELFF,TRBV27,TRBD1,15,NA,TRBJ2-2
TGCGCCAGCAGCTTGACAGGGGGCTACGAGCAGTACTTC,CASSLTGGYEQYF,TRBV5-1,TRBD1,13,NA,TRBJ2-7
TGCGCCAGCAGCTTGCGGGAGACCCAGTACTTC,CASSLRETQYF,TRBV5-1,NA,11,NA,TRBJ2-5
TGTGCCTGGAGTGTTGGATTGGGCCTAGGACGGTTTTCTGAAGCTTTCTTT,CAWSVGLGLGRFSEAFF,TRBV30,NA,17,few,TRBJ1-1
TGTGCCAGCAGCCTCGGCGGACAGGGGAATCAGCCCCAGCATTTT,CASSLGGQGNQPQHF,TRBV7-2,TRBD1,15,NA,TRBJ1-5
TGCAGTGCGGGCACAGGGTACGAGCAGTACTTC,CSAGTGYEQYF,TRBV20-1,NA,11,NA,TRBJ2-7
TGTGCCAGCAGTGAAAGACGGGACTCCCTATTTGAGACCCAGTACTTC,CASSERRDSLFETQYF,TRBV2,NA,16,NA,TRBJ2-5
TGTGCCACCAGCAGAGAGGGGGATGGATCCTACAATGAGCAGTTCTTC,CATSREGDGSYNEQFF,TRBV15,NA,16,NA,TRBJ2-1
TGCGCCAGCAGCTTTGGGGAGAGACTAGCGGGGCACCGGGGGGCAGATACGCAGTATTTT,CASSFGERLAGHRGADTQYF,TRBV5-1,TRBD2,20,NA,TRBJ2-3
TGTGCCAGCAGCCCTGACCCTGGGAACATTCAGTACTTC,CASSPDPGNIQYF,TRBV7-9,NA,13,few,TRBJ2-4
TGTGCCAGCAGTGTTGCGGGAGGCCGTCGGGCCCAGTACTTC,CASSVAGGRRAQYF,TRBV6-1,TRBD2,14,few,TRBJ2-5
TGTGCCAGCTCACCGGACACAGGGGGTCGCGGCTACACCTTC,CASSPDTGGRGYTF,TRBV18,TRBD1,14,NA,TRBJ1-2
TGTGCCAGCAGCGTAGGCTTGAGCGGAACGGAGACCCAGTACTTC,CASSVGLSGTETQYF,TRBV9,NA,15,NA,TRBJ2-5
TGTGCCATCAGGATGGACAGCCCCTACGAGCAGTACTTC,CAIRMDSPYEQYF,TRBV10-3,NA,13,NA,TRBJ2-7
TGTGCCAGCAGTTACTCGTCGGGTGATCAGCCCCAGCATTTT,CASSYSSGDQPQHF,TRBV6-5,NA,14,NA,TRBJ1-5
TGTGCCAGTAGTATAGCCCTAGCAGGGGAGCAGTACTTC,CASSIALAGEQYF,TRBV19,NA,13,few,TRBJ2-7
TGTGCCTGGAGTGTACGGGGCCTCAATTCACCCCTCCACTTT,CAWSVRGLNSPLHF,TRBV30,NA,14,once,TRBJ1-6